Listed below are T cell receptor beta chains from one sample, sequenced in a study of blood T cells in healthy people across ages. TCRdb reanalysed the 5' RACE reads using MiXCR and keeps one entry per CDR3 protein. This sample carries 700,000 to 950,000 distinct CDR3 sequences, about 62% of them seen once, and the ten largest clones take 20% to 25%. Specimen: blood. These receptors were taken from a man aged 30-40 years in good health. CDR3s include the opening cysteine and the closing phenylalanine or tryptophan. Each record gives: V gene, clone size, J gene, D gene, CDR3 protein, CDR3 DNA. A D gene is named only where the DNA matches it firmly. A row's size may be missing; if present it is once, few, many or a size class.

TRBV7-9	.	TRBJ1-1	.	CASSLMGEEAFF	TGTGCCAGCAGCTTAATGGGGGAAGAAGCTTTCTTT
TRBV18	.	TRBJ1-2	.	CASSPYDPEDYGYTF	TGTGCCAGCTCCCCCTACGACCCAGAGGATTATGGCTACACCTTC
TRBV18	.	TRBJ2-7	.	CASSPEGPYEQYF	TGTGCCAGCTCACCGGAAGGCCCCTACGAGCAGTACTTC
TRBV27	once	TRBJ1-5	TRBD1	CASSRTGRDQPQHF	TGTGCCAGCAGTCGGACAGGACGGGATCAGCCCCAGCATTTT
TRBV6-5	.	TRBJ2-7	TRBD2	CVSLSSGSYEQYF	TGTGTCAGCTTGTCTAGCGGGAGCTACGAGCAGTACTTC
TRBV2	once	TRBJ2-2	.	CASEPGVPRGELFF	TGTGCCAGCGAACCCGGTGTGCCCCGCGGGGAGCTGTTTTTT
TRBV27	few	TRBJ2-7	.	CASSFGSVSEQYF	TGTGCCAGCAGTTTCGGCTCCGTGAGCGAGCAGTACTTC
TRBV6-5	.	TRBJ2-1	.	CASRYKSGLQGWTCAGHNEQFF	TGTGCCAGCAGATATAAGAGCGGACTACAGGGGTGGACATGTGCGGGGCACAATGAGCAGTTCTTC
TRBV10-3	few	TRBJ2-5	.	CASTAGTPLWQYF	TGTGCCAGCACTGCCGGGACCCCTCTTTGGCAGTACTTC
TRBV20-1	once	TRBJ1-4	.	CSARETALGDEKLFF	TGCAGTGCTAGAGAAACGGCCCTGGGGGATGAAAAACTGTTTTTT
TRBV9	.	TRBJ2-5	TRBD1	CASSGPRAGGQETQYF	TGTGCCAGCAGCGGGCCCAGAGCAGGGGGTCAGGAGACCCAGTACTTC
TRBV7-2	.	TRBJ2-1	.	CVSSLHLDNEQFF	TGTGTCAGCAGCTTACATCTAGACAATGAGCAGTTCTTC
TRBV29-1	.	TRBJ2-3	.	CSVGRTDTQYF	TGCAGCGTGGGACGGACAGATACGCAGTATTTT
TRBV12-3/TRBV12-4	few	TRBJ2-4	.	CASSLGAKNIQYF	TGTGCCAGCAGTTTAGGGGCCAAAAACATTCAGTACTTC
TRBV6-6	.	TRBJ2-6	.	CASSYSMGAGANVLTF	TGTGCCAGCAGTTACTCGATGGGGGCCGGGGCCAACGTCCTGACTTTC
TRBV29-1	many	TRBJ2-5	.	CSVDRQVGGETQYF	TGCAGCGTTGATCGGCAGGTGGGAGGAGAGACCCAGTACTTC
TRBV7-9	.	TRBJ2-2	TRBD2	CASSSTGTRGNTGELFF	TGTGCCAGCAGCTCTACCGGGACTAGGGGTAACACCGGGGAGCTGTTTTTT
TRBV7-9	.	TRBJ2-5	TRBD1	CASSLGDSGVFQETQYF	TGTGCCAGCAGCTTAGGGGACAGTGGAGTATTCCAAGAGACCCAGTACTTC
TRBV12-3/TRBV12-4	.	TRBJ2-3	.	CASSRGTGSGSDTQYF	TGTGCCAGCAGTAGGGGGACCGGGAGCGGCTCAGATACGCAGTATTTT
TRBV7-2	.	TRBJ2-3	.	CASSLNGREDTQYF	TGTGCCAGCAGCTTGAACGGGAGAGAAGATACGCAGTATTTT
TRBV20-1	.	TRBJ2-3	TRBD2	CSARRFGEAVTSGRGTQYF	TGCAGTGCTAGAAGGTTTGGGGAGGCGGTTACTAGCGGAAGGGGTACGCAGTATTTT
TRBV28	.	TRBJ1-2	.	CASSSRSYGYTF	TGTGCCAGCAGTTCCCGGAGCTATGGCTACACCTTC
TRBV7-2	.	TRBJ2-5	.	CASSVGAIQETQYF	TGTGCCAGCAGCGTAGGAGCCATCCAAGAGACCCAGTACTTC
TRBV6-2/TRBV6-3	.	TRBJ2-1	.	CASRPLNQLTEQFF	TGTGCCAGCAGACCGTTGAACCAACTTACGGAGCAGTTCTTC
TRBV12-5	few	TRBJ2-7	.	CASGLDNTYEQYF	TGTGCTAGTGGTTTGGACAACACCTACGAGCAGTACTTC
TRBV3-1	.	TRBJ2-1	.	CASSQGRVSYNEQFF	TGTGCCAGCAGCCAAGGCAGGGTCTCCTACAATGAGCAGTTCTTC
TRBV6-2/TRBV6-3	.	TRBJ2-7	.	CASSYLLEGNEQYF	TGTGCCAGCAGTTACCTCCTGGAGGGCAATGAGCAGTACTTC
TRBV3-1	few	TRBJ2-7	.	CASSSLYNEQYF	TGTGCCAGCAGCTCTTTATACAATGAGCAGTACTTC
TRBV28	.	TRBJ1-5	.	CASSFRGGAGQPQHF	TGTGCCAGCAGTTTTCGGGGGGGCGCGGGTCAGCCCCAGCATTTT
TRBV11-2	.	TRBJ1-2	.	CASNPGSTYGYTF	TGTGCCAGCAACCCGGGGAGTACCTATGGCTACACCTTC
TRBV29-1	.	TRBJ2-1	TRBD2	CGAELAGLSYNEQFF	TGCGGCGCGGAACTAGCGGGACTCTCCTACAATGAGCAGTTCTTC
TRBV7-8	few	TRBJ2-3	TRBD2	CASSLRSRTSRNTDTQYF	TGTGCCAGCAGCTTAAGGAGTAGGACTAGCCGAAACACAGATACGCAGTATTTT
TRBV3-1	few	TRBJ2-7	.	CASSQDWGSYEQYF	TGTGCCAGCAGCCAGGACTGGGGCTCCTACGAGCAGTACTTC
TRBV28	.	TRBJ2-1	TRBD2	CATGAPTSGSGEQFF	TGTGCCACCGGGGCCCCGACTAGCGGGAGTGGTGAGCAGTTCTTC
TRBV18	.	TRBJ2-5	.	CASSPGIVGLQGTQYF	TGTGCCAGCTCACCAGGAATTGTCGGACTTCAGGGGACCCAGTACTTC